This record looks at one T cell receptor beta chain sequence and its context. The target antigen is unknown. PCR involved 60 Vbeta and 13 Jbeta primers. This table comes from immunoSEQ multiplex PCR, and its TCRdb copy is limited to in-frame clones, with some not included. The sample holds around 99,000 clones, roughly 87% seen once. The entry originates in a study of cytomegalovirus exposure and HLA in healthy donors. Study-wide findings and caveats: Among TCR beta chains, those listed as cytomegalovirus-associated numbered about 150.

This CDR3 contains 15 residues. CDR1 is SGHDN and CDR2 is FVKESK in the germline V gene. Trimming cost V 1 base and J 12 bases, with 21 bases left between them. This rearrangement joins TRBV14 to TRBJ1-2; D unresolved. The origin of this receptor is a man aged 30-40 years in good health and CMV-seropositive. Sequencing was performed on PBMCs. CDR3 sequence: CASSQGQRTHFSDTF. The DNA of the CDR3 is TGTGCCAGCAGCCAAGGCCAGAGAACGCACTTCAGCGACACCTTC.